This T cell receptor (beta chain) emerged from a study of Graves' ophthalmopathy and Graves' hyperthyroidism. Looking at the study overall: Specimen type is peripheral blood, obtained at initial diagnosis before any treatment.

This clonotype showed up many times. Trimming took off 3 bases at V and 2 bases at J, with 7 bases between the two ends. The germline V gene encodes CDR1 MNHNS and CDR2 SASEGT. CDR3 length: 13 amino acids. Presentation of ophthalmopathy in the donors involved moderate-to-severe activity, CAS ≥3, NOSPECS ≥4 and a duration under 3 months. Lactation, pregnancy, uncontrolled infections and other autoimmune diseases were all grounds for excluding patients. PBMCs were obtained from roughly 9.5 ml of fresh peripheral blood. Amplified material comprised TCR beta CDR3 regions derived from RNA transcripts. HTBI primers were used in a first-round RT-PCR, which preceded a second-round multiplex PCR. TCRdb independently ran MiXCR on the multiplex PCR reads; one entry per CDR3 protein. Here the sample spans roughly 230,000 distinct CDR3 sequences, around a fifth being singletons.

This clonotype was obtained from a woman aged 45-65 years with Graves' ophthalmopathy. The chain is built from TRBV6-1 and TRBJ1-2; no clear D. Specimen: peripheral blood. The CDR3 reads CASSDTPNYGYTF. DNA of the CDR3: TGTGCCAGCAGTGACACCCCCAACTATGGCTACACCTTC.